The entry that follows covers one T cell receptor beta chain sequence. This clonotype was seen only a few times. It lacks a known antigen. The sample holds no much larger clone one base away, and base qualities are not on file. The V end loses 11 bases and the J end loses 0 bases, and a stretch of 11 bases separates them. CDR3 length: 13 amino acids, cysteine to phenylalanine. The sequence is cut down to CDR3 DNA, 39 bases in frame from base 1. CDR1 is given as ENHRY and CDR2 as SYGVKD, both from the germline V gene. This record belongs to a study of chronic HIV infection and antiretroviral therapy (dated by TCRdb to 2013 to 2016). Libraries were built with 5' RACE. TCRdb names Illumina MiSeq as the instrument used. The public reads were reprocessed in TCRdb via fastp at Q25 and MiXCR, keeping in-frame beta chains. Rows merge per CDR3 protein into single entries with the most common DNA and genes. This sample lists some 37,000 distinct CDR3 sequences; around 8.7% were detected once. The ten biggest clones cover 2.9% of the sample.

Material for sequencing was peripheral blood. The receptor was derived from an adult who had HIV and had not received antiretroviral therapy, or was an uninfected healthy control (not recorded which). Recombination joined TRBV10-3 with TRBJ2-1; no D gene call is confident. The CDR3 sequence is CASAESSYNEQFF. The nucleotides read TGTGCCTCCGCGGAAAGCTCCTACAATGAGCAGTTCTTC.